The 3 T cell receptor beta chains reported below all come from one sample, sequenced in a study of T cells after yellow fever vaccination. TCRdb reanalysed the 5' RACE reads using MiXCR and keeps one entry per CDR3 protein. The table has some 150,000 distinct CDR3 sequences, 9.3% seen once. Sequencing was performed on CD8+ T cells sorted from PBMCs, taken 45 days after the yellow fever booster vaccination. The origin of the receptors is a man between 18 and 35 years old who received the YFV17D yellow fever vaccine.

Only a few counts were recorded for this clonotype. The genes are TRBV6-6 and TRBJ2-5; D is perhaps TRBD2 (5 bases). The CDR3 is 14 residues long. Trimming took 6 bases from V and 5 from J, leaving 16 bases between them. Germline CDR1 is MNHNY and CDR2 is SVGAGI (reference sequence). The CDR3 sequence is CASSGLWVGETQYF. CDR3 in DNA: TGTGCCAGCAGCGGACTCTGGGTAGGGGAGACCCAGTACTTC.

The V gene is TRBV12-3 or TRBV12-4, the J gene TRBJ2-7; unclear D gene. The CDR3 spans 14 residues. Trimming stripped 8 bases from V and 5 bases from J, with 19 bases between. The CDR3, as DNA: TGTGCCAGCGGCCGTTTTGTCACTGGAGACGAGCAGTACTTC. Translating gives CASGRFVTGDEQYF.

This clonotype appeared a few times. The CDR3 loop reads CASSPSPWGTQYF. CDR3 nucleotides: TGTGCCAGCAGTCCATCCCCCTGGGGGACCCAGTACTTC. J is TRBJ2-5 and V is TRBV28; D is undetermined. Trimming left V 5 bases short and J 7 bases short, with 14 bases between. The CDR3 has 13 residues. Germline-derived CDR1 and CDR2 are MDHEN and SYDVKM.